This TCR beta chain was found in a study of radiotherapy plus CTLA-4 blockade in lung cancer (dated by TCRdb to the late 2010s). Context from the whole study: Objective responses were observed in 18% of enrolled patients, and disease control was achieved in approximately 32%.

Unmatched junction bases come to 4, with V trimmed by 5 bases and J by 3 bases. CDR1 and CDR2 are drawn from the germline V gene: MDHEN, SYDVKM. Measured from the cysteine to the phenylalanine, the CDR3 is 13 residues long. Left in the record is the CDR3 DNA by itself, 39 bases read in frame from the first base. The study evaluated CTLA-4 blockade (ipilimumab) given together with focal radiation therapy in patients who had chemo-refractory metastatic non-small-cell lung cancer. Preparation of the library involved the immunoSEQ multiplex PCR assay. TCRdb took this table from immuneACCESS and kept in-frame rearrangements with V and J called. Such tables lack part of the clones; where checked against another copy, unresolved V genes explain under half of the gap, and the rest is unexplained. The sample records around 99,000 clones, approximately 86% of which are singletons. More than 4.5% of the sample is held by the ten biggest clonotypes.

About this clone itself: Its antigen is not yet known. No qualities accompany the bases; no much larger clone lies one base away.

Results the study describes overall, beyond this receptor: The strongest predictors of response, as reported, were early dynamic changes in blood T cell clones along with a rise in serum interferon-beta after radiation. After treatment with radiotherapy and ipilimumab, TCR clones that came from tumors expanded in the peripheral blood.

The sequence was obtained from a human donor with non-small cell lung cancer that progressed on radiotherapy plus ipilimumab. The V and J genes are TRBV28 and TRBJ2-7, with 7 middle bases fitting TRBD1. The source was peripheral blood, collected from a patient treated with radiotherapy plus ipilimumab. The base sequence is TGTGCCAGCAGTACCAGACAGGGCTACGAGCAGTACTTC. Its translation is CASSTRQGYEQYF.